This T cell receptor beta chain was retrieved from a study of blood T cell repertoires in COVID-19. Study overall: PBMCs, B-cell-depleted T cells, or T cells provided the cDNA or gDNA that made up the material.

TCRdb keeps only in-frame clones here, not all; method: immunoSEQ multiplex PCR. In the table there are 70,000 or so clones, 75% to 80% of which are singletons. The CDR3 extends over 11 amino acids. Germline V gene sequence: CDR1 LGHNT, CDR2 FRNRAP. V was pared by 11 bases and J by 3 bases, with 7 bases between. The specimen sequenced was peripheral blood. The chain has TRBV12-5 and TRBJ1-4; D not resolved. This sequence was found in a human donor in a cohort sampled during active COVID-19. CDR3 protein: CARGANEKLFF. The CDR3 DNA is TGTGCTCGGGGTGCTAATGAAAAACTGTTTTTT.